The clone carrying this TCR beta chain was detected only once. No antigen is known for it. Using immunoSEQ multiplex PCR, the repertoire was profiled, and TCRdb retains in-frame clones only, with some absent. The sample records around 370,000 clones, about 91% being singletons. Germline V gene data show CDR1 as LGHNA and CDR2 as YNFKEQ. Trimming took off 0 bases at V and 4 bases at J, with 4 bases between the two ends. The CDR3 runs 12 residues. This record belongs to a study of Ad26.COV2.S vaccination and SARS-CoV-2 variants. Findings and limits, study-wide: Vaccine recipients had higher spike-specific TCR breadth than placebo recipients. In TCR breadth and depth analyses, total T cell responses may have been underestimated. Substantial breadth was reportedly displayed by spike-specific CD8+ and CD4+ T cell responses after vaccination. Whether participants received vaccine or placebo, their non-spike TCR breadth was similar.

The chain employs TRBV4-2 and TRBJ2-7; D remains ambiguous. The sequence derives from a human donor who had recovered from COVID-19. Sequencing used peripheral blood, obtained after recovery from COVID-19. The CDR3, as DNA: TGTGCCAGCAGCCAAGATGGGTACGAGCAGTACTTC. This translates into CASSQDGYEQYF.